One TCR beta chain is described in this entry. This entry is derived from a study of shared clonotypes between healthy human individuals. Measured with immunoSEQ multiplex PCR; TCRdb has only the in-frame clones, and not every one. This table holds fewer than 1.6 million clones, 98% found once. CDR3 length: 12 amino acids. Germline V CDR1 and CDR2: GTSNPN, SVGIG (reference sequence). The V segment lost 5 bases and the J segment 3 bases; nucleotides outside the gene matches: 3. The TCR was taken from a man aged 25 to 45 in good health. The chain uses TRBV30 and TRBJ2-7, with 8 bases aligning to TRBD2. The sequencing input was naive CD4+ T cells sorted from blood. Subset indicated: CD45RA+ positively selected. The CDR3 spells CAWHSGNYEQYF. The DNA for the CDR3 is TGTGCCTGGCATAGCGGGAACTACGAGCAGTACTTC.